This entry features one T cell receptor beta chain sequence. Its target is unknown. This CDR3 has 13 residues. V gave up 5 bases and J gave up 7 bases, with 11 bases separating them. CDR1 is SGHNT, CDR2 YENEEA, per germline. Clones were read by immunoSEQ multiplex PCR, and TCRdb kept only the in-frame ones, dropping some. Among approximately 2,000,000 clones listed, 85% to 95% were seen once. These data belong to a study of shared clonotypes between healthy human individuals. Study-wide points: Only a few donors were included, so the genetic and exposure-history diversity represented was limited.

Naive-designated CD8 cells lacked CD45RO, were positively enriched for CCR7, and omitted terminally differentiated effector memory CD45RA+ cells. This receptor was identified in a young man in good health. Some clones in this sample may be carry-over from other donors' samples. The chain links TRBV11-3 to TRBJ2-2; tentatively, D is TRBD2 (6 bases). The sequenced sample was naive CD8+ T cells from PBMCs. The CDR3 protein is CASSPLGGGELFF. CDR3 sequence (DNA): TGTGCCAGCAGCCCATTGGGGGGCGGGGAGCTGTTTTTT.